The present TCR beta chain was sequenced within a study of cytomegalovirus exposure and HLA in healthy donors. Across the study: Findings of an earlier analysis included some 120 million unique TCR beta sequences from roughly 200 million T cells.

Germline V gene lookup returns CDR1 SGHRS and CDR2 YFSETQ. The length of the CDR3 is 14 residues. The trim removed 4 bases at V and 3 bases at J, leaving 6 bases unmatched. This clone was observed a handful of times. What it binds is not known. The study ran its PCR with 60 Vbeta and 13 Jbeta primers. Libraries were prepared by immunoSEQ multiplex PCR; TCRdb keeps only in-frame clonotypes and omits some of them. Altogether more than 90,000 clones are present, approximately 60% being singletons, with the ten largest covering about 2.2%. Study results and limitations: In an earlier analysis, most TCR beta V segments were productive about 87% or about 30% of the time. Highly shared variants forming one cluster were likely a sequencing artifact.

This receptor was obtained from a woman aged 25 to 39 in good health and CMV-seronegative. Material: PBMCs. This sequence joins TRBV5-1 and TRBJ2-7, with 8 bases lining up with TRBD1. CDR3 nucleotide sequence: TGCGCCAGCAGCGGGGGACAGGCCCTCTACGAGCAGTACTTC. It codes for CASSGGQALYEQYF.